This T cell receptor (beta chain) was documented in a study of CD8 T cells in Susac syndrome. cDNA came from roughly 0.47 to 1 ug RNA primed by random hexamers. Multiplex PCR with immunoSEQ amplified the TCR beta CDR3 across 54 Vbeta and 13 Jbeta. Using its own MiXCR run on the immunoSEQ multiplex PCR reads, TCRdb lists one record per CDR3 protein. The sample comprises hundreds of thousands of distinct CDR3 sequences, 90% to 95% of which are singletons, and 0.055% to 0.075% rests with the top ten. The sequenced target, TCR beta, came from blood CD8+ and CD4+ T cells. The study used treatment-naive patients who had stable or active relapsing-remitting disease as multiple sclerosis controls. The germline V gene has CDR1 PRHDT and CDR2 FYEKMQ (reference sequence). The CDR3 length is 12 residues. Between the trimmed V and J ends, which lost 5 bases and 3 bases, there was a span of 8 bases.

The origin of this receptor is a human donor with multiple sclerosis. The chain employs TRBV13 and TRBJ2-7, with D hard to call. Material: CD4+ T cells from PBMCs. The CDR3 protein is CASSISSYEQYF. CDR3 DNA sequence: TGTGCCAGCAGCATATCTAGCTACGAGCAGTACTTC.